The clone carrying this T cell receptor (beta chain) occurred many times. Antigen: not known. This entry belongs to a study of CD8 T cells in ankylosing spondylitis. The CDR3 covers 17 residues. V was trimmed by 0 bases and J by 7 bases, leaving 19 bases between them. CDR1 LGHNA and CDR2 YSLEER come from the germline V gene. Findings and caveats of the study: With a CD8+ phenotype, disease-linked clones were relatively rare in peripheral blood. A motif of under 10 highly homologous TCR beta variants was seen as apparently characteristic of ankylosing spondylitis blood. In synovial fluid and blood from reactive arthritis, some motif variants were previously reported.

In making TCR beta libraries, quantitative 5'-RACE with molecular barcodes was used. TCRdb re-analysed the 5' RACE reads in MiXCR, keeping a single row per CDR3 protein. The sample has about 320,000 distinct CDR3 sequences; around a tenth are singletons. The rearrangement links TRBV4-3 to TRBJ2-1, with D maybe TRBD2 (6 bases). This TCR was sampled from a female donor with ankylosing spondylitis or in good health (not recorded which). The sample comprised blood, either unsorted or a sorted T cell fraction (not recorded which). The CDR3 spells CASSQDAGPGVTNEQFF. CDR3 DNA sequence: TGCGCCAGCAGCCAAGACGCCGGTCCGGGGGTTACGAATGAGCAGTTCTTC.